The 29 T cell receptor beta chains given below trace back to one sample, sequenced in a study of T-cell reconstitution after alpha-beta-depleted transplantation in children. For TCRbeta, the library was prepared with unique molecular identifiers. MiXCR, applied by TCRdb to the PCR reads, yields one record per CDR3 protein. The sample holds fewer than 700,000 distinct CDR3 sequences, 23% seen once. The source material was PBMCs, mostly from graft donor cells, sampled 360 days after TCRalphabeta/CD19-depleted stem cell transplant. These receptors were taken from a boy less than two years old who had a stem cell transplant for acute myeloid leukemia, so the T cells may come from the graft donor.

V and J are TRBV18 and TRBJ2-7; TRBD2 aligns across 9 bases. This CDR3 region has 13 residues. In germline, CDR1 is KGHSH, CDR2 LQKENI. V shed 2 bases, J shed 4 bases, and the junction held 0 bases outside the gene matches. In DNA, the CDR3 is TGTGCCAGCTCACCAGCGGGGGGGTACGAGCAGTACGTC. It is translated as CASSPAGGYEQYV.

This clonotype was counted ten times or more. The CDR3 DNA is TGTGCCAGCAGTTTATTGCGAGGTATAGGGGGGAACACTGAAGCTTTCTTT. As protein: CASSLLRGIGGNTEAFF. V gene TRBV28 combines with J gene TRBJ1-1, with D tentatively TRBD1 (6 bases). Trimming shortened V by 1 base and J by 1 base, and 16 bases separated the two germline ends. There are 17 residues in the CDR3. Germline V lookup: CDR1 MDHEN, CDR2 SYDVKM.

This clonotype was observed many times. The chain carries TRBV6-5 and TRBJ2-7; possibly TRBD2 for D (6 bases). The CDR3 is made up of 13 amino acids. The germline V gene has CDR1 MNHEY and CDR2 SVGAGI. The V end was cut by 8 bases, the J end by 3 bases, with 14 bases between. CDR3 in DNA: TGTGCCAGCCGACTAGAGGGGTTCTACGAGCAGTACTTC. It specifies CASRLEGFYEQYF.

This clonotype occurred many times. The chain joins TRBV5-6 to TRBJ2-5; 9 positions agree with TRBD1. The length of the CDR3 is 16 residues. V lost 2 bases, J lost 5 bases, and 10 bases stayed unmatched. CDR1 SGHDT and CDR2 YYEEEE come from the germline V gene. The CDR3 DNA reads TGTGCCAGCAGCTTTAGGACCGGGACAGGGTGGGAGACCCAGTACTTC. This sequence encodes CASSFRTGTGWETQYF.

This clonotype was detected many times. V usage is TRBV5-5 and J usage is TRBJ2-3; 9 positions match TRBD2. CDR3 length equals 15 residues. CDR1 SGHKS and CDR2 YYEKEE come from the germline V gene (reference sequence). J lost 6 bases, V lost 4 bases, and 9 bases had no gene match. DNA for the CDR3: TGTGCCAGCAGCAGAGCGGGGGGCTCCCCCGATACGCAGTATTTT. Protein: CASSRAGGSPDTQYF.

The CDR3 region is CASSRGARDSYNEQFF. As DNA, the CDR3 is TGCGCCAGCAGCCGGGGAGCCAGGGACAGCTACAATGAGCAGTTCTTC. V and J are TRBV5-1 and TRBJ2-1; TRBD1 agrees at 7 bases. The CDR3 spans 16 residues. Germline CDR1 SGHRS, CDR2 YFSETQ. The V segment lost 4 bases and the J segment 3 bases; nucleotides outside the gene matches: 10.

This rearrangement joins TRBV4-3 to TRBJ2-3; a weak D match, TRBD2 (6 bases). V was trimmed by 2 bases and J by 10 bases, leaving 10 bases between them. Germline V CDR1 and CDR2: LGHNA, YSLEER. CDR3 size: 12 residues. In DNA, the CDR3 is TGCGCCAGCAGCCAAACGGCTAGCGCGCAGTATTTT. Translation gives CASSQTASAQYF.

The gene calls are TRBV2 and TRBJ2-1; D may correspond to TRBD1 or TRBD2 (5 bases each). Germline V lookup: CDR1 SNHLY, CDR2 FYNNEI. V lost 6 bases and J lost 7, with 10 bases in between. This CDR3 spans 12 amino acids. The CDR3 DNA reads as TGTGCCAGCAGGGTGGGGGAGAATGAGCAGTTCTTC. It specifies CASRVGENEQFF. Together with reference TRBV2 and TRBJ2-1, the CDR3 gives the full variable domain: EPEVTQTPSHQVTQMGQEVILRCVPISNHLYFYWYRQILGQKVEFLVSFYNNEISEKSEIFDDQFSVERPDGSNFTLKIRSTKLEDSAMYFCASRVGENEQFFGPGTRLTVL.

This clonotype occurred once. The J gene is TRBJ2-5, the V gene TRBV10-2; a weak D match, TRBD1 (6 bases). The ends were cut back, 2 bases at V and 4 bases at J, with 17 bases in the middle. This CDR3 contains 16 residues. The germline V gene encodes CDR1 WSHSY and CDR2 SAAADI. The CDR3 spells CASSETSRTAPETQYF. As DNA, the CDR3 is TGCGCCAGCAGTGAGACCTCACGGACAGCTCCAGAGACCCAGTACTTC.

The genes are TRBV7-2 and TRBJ2-2; D not certain. Looked up from germline, CDR1 is SGHTA and CDR2 is FQGNSA. The CDR3 is 13 residues long. Trimming took 5 bases from V and 5 from J, leaving 9 bases between them. Here the CDR3 reads CASSPLGTGELFF. CDR3 nucleotides: TGTGCCAGCAGCCCTCTTGGGACCGGGGAGCTGTTTTTT.

CDR3 nucleotide sequence: TGTGCCAGCAGACCAGACAGGGGGCGAGAAACCTACGAGCAGTACTTC. Protein: CASRPDRGRETYEQYF. The chain couples TRBV6-1 to TRBJ2-7, with 10 bases lining up with TRBD1. CDR1 is MNHNS, CDR2 SASEGT, per germline. The CDR3 is made up of 16 amino acids. V gave up 6 bases and J gave up 2 bases; unmatched junction bases: 10.

Ten or more counts support this clonotype. The chain has TRBV5-1 and TRBJ2-1, with 10 nucleotides matching TRBD2. The germline CDR1 and CDR2 sequences are SGHRS and YFSETQ. The CDR3 is 17 amino acids. Trimming cost V 4 bases and J 5 bases; bases outside gene matches: 12. CDR3 sequence: CASSLESGGAIHNEQFF. The CDR3 DNA reads as TGCGCCAGCAGCCTCGAAAGCGGGGGGGCCATCCACAATGAGCAGTTCTTC.

This clonotype was detected many times. V usage is TRBV27 and J usage is TRBJ2-7; D is undetermined. The germline V gene has CDR1 MNHEY and CDR2 SMNVEV (reference sequence). This CDR3 region has 11 residues. The germline V and J ends were trimmed by 5 bases and 4 bases, with 6 bases remaining between them. This CDR3 reads CASSQIYEQYV. DNA for the CDR3: TGTGCCAGCAGTCAGATTTACGAGCAGTACGTC.

This clonotype has a count of ten or more. The chain links TRBV12-3 or TRBV12-4 to TRBJ2-7; the D is unclear. The CDR3 spans 11 residues. With 3 bases removed from V and 4 bases from J, the gap between germline ends came to 4 bases. CDR3 region: CASSFGYEQYF. As DNA, the CDR3 is TGTGCCAGCAGTTTTGGTTACGAGCAGTACTTC.

In nucleotides, the CDR3 is TGTGCCAGCAGCTTATTGGACCGACTCGAGCAGTACTTC. This sequence encodes CASSLLDRLEQYF. The rearrangement joins TRBV7-2 to TRBJ2-7; D unresolved. The V gene lost 2 bases and the J gene lost 6 bases, with 11 bases spanning the gap. This CDR3 spans 13 amino acids. Germline CDR1 and CDR2: SGHTA and FQGNSA. Complete variable domain (other parts from reference TRBV7-2 and TRBJ2-7): GAGVSQSPSNKVTEKGKDVELRCDPISGHTALYWYRQSLGQGLEFLIYFQGNSAPDKSGLPSDRFSAERTGGSVSTLTIQRTQQEDSAVYLCASSLLDRLEQYFGPGTRLTVT.

This clonotype has a count of ten or more. The V gene is TRBV7-9, the J gene TRBJ2-1; D call uncertain. Deletions cut 7 bases from V and 2 bases from J, with 3 bases between. CDR1 and CDR2 from the germline V gene are SEHNR and FQNEAQ (reference sequence). This CDR3 region has 11 residues. The CDR3 coding sequence is TGTGCCAGCACCCCCTACAATGAGCAGTTCTTC. Amino acid sequence: CASTPYNEQFF.

At least ten counts were recorded for this clonotype. The rearrangement links TRBV20-1 to TRBJ2-3, with D possibly matching TRBD2 (6 bases). Trimming left V 3 bases short and J 3 bases short, with 16 bases between. Germline V gives CDR1 DFQATT, CDR2 SNEGSKA (reference sequence). There are 15 residues in the CDR3. The CDR3 bases are TGCAGTGCTAGCCTTAGCGGTGGAGGTACAGATACGCAGTATTTT. This codes for CSASLSGGGTDTQYF.

This clonotype was recorded at least ten times. The chain has TRBV5-1 and TRBJ2-6; 7 bases map to TRBD1. Per germline, CDR1 SGHRS and CDR2 YFSETQ. The CDR3 covers 17 residues. V was clipped by 0 bases and J by 2 bases; unmatched bases: 5. The chain's CDR3 is CASSLGQGIAGANVLTF. CDR3 nucleotides: TGCGCCAGCAGCTTGGGACAGGGAATAGCTGGGGCCAACGTCCTGACTTTC.

The V gene is TRBV27, the J gene TRBJ2-7; a weak D match, TRBD1 (6 bases). There are 15 residues in the CDR3. Germline assignment: CDR1 MNHEY and CDR2 SMNVEV (reference sequence). Trimming removed 4 bases from V and 1 base from J, with 14 bases in between. The CDR3 region has the DNA TGTGCCAGCAGTTCTAGCCGGACAGATTCCTACGAGCAGTACTTC. It codes for CASSSSRTDSYEQYF.

This clonotype was seen many times. This rearrangement joins TRBV25-1 to TRBJ2-1; TRBD2 agrees at 12 bases. The CDR3 has 18 amino acids. Germline CDR1 reads MGHDK; CDR2 reads SYGVNS. Losses at the gene ends were 8 bases for V and 8 bases for J; bases not matched to a gene: 19. DNA of the CDR3: TGTGCCAGCGACCTGACTAGCGGGGGACCCCCAGGGGTGGATGAGCAGTTCTTC. Protein sequence: CASDLTSGGPPGVDEQFF.

V and J are TRBV20-1 and TRBJ2-7; D remains unclear. V was shortened by 3 bases and J by 0 bases, with 9 bases between the two germline ends. Per the germline V gene, CDR1 is DFQATT and CDR2 is SNEGSKA (reference sequence). This CDR3 is 13 amino acids long. The DNA for the CDR3 is TGCAGTGCTAGGGGCCTTAGCTCCTACGAGCAGTACTTC. Amino acids: CSARGLSSYEQYF.

This clonotype has ten or more counts. This sequence joins TRBV28 and TRBJ1-5; no clear D gene. The V end lost 5 bases, the J end lost 7 bases, and 21 bases lay between the germline ends. Germline V lookup: CDR1 MDHEN, CDR2 SYDVKM. This CDR3 is 16 amino acids long. The CDR3 reads CASSLPGIGSHQPQHF. The DNA for the CDR3 is TGTGCCAGCAGTCTCCCCGGTATTGGAAGCCACCAGCCCCAGCATTTT.

The V call is TRBV7-8, the J call TRBJ2-3; TRBD1 matches 8 bases. This CDR3 is 13 amino acids long. Trimming at V came to 0 bases and at J to 11 bases, leaving 4 bases not matched to a gene. The V gene's germline CDR1 is SGHVS and CDR2 FQNEAQ. CDR3 residues: CASSLALQGVQYF. DNA of the CDR3: TGTGCCAGCAGCTTAGCCCTACAGGGGGTGCAGTATTTT.

This clonotype occurred a few times. The rearrangement joins TRBV6-4 to TRBJ2-7; D perhaps matches TRBD2 (5 bases). The CDR3 has 13 residues. The V end lost 3 bases, the J end lost 2 bases, and 8 bases lay between the germline ends. Germline loops: CDR1 MRHNA, CDR2 SNTAGT. The CDR3 nucleotides are TGTGCCAGCAGTGAGGAGGTACCCTACGAGCAGTACGTC. Amino acids: CASSEEVPYEQYV.

The rearrangement links TRBV19 to TRBJ2-1; 7 nucleotides agree with TRBD1. Unmatched junction bases numbered 10, after V lost 0 bases and J lost 8 bases. In germline, CDR1 is LNHDA, CDR2 SQIVND (reference sequence). There are 16 residues in the CDR3. CDR3 DNA sequence: TGTGCCAGTAGTATAGATCTGGAGACAGGGTACTATGAGCAGTTCTTC. It encodes CASSIDLETGYYEQFF.

J is TRBJ2-5 and V is TRBV7-9; 7 positions match TRBD2. The CDR3 totals 14 residues. V shed 5 bases and J 2 bases; nucleotides not matched to a gene: 5. From germline, CDR1 is SEHNR and CDR2 FQNEAQ (reference sequence). CDR3 sequence (DNA): TGTGCCAGCAGCCCCTGGGGGGGGCAAGAGACCCAGTACTTC. It is translated as CASSPWGGQETQYF.

At least ten counts were recorded for this clonotype. The chain is built from TRBV5-5 and TRBJ2-1, with TRBD2 identical over 11 bases. The trim removed 3 bases at V and 8 bases at J, leaving 7 bases unmatched. The germline V gene has CDR1 SGHKS and CDR2 YYEKEE (reference sequence). The CDR3 runs to 15 residues. This CDR3 is CASSYLAGGGDEQFF. CDR3 nucleotides: TGTGCCAGCAGCTACCTAGCGGGGGGCGGGGATGAGCAGTTCTTC.

The genes are TRBV4-1 and TRBJ2-1; 10 bases are shared with TRBD2. The V gene end was trimmed by 3 bases and the J gene end by 3 bases; junction bases not matched to a gene: 5. This CDR3 is 16 amino acids long. Germline V gene lookup returns CDR1 MGHRA and CDR2 YSYEKL. The CDR3 coding sequence is TGCGCCAGCAGCCAGGGTCTAGCGGGGGTCTACAATGAGCAGTTCTTC. This encodes CASSQGLAGVYNEQFF.

A word on this clonotype: This may arise from a read error, as a much more abundant clone is one base away. The V and J genes are TRBV4-3 and TRBJ2-7; D remains ambiguous. Germline V gives CDR1 LGHNA, CDR2 YSLEER. The CDR3 has 13 amino acids. Trimming pared 0 bases from V and 8 bases from J, leaving 11 bases between. The CDR3 bases are TGCGCCAGCAGCCAAGATAGGGCGTACAAGCAGTACTTC. This encodes CASSQDRAYKQYF.